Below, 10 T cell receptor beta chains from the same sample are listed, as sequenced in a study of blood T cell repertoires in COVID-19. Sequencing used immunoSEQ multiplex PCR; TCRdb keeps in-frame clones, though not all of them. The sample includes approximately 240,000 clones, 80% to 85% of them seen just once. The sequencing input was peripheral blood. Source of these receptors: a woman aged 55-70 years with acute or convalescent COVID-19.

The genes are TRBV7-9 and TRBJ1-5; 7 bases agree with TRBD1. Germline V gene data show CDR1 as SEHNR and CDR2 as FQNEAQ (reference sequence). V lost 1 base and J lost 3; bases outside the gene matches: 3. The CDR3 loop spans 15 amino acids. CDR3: CASSLGDRDNQPQHF. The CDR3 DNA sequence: TGTGCCAGCAGCTTAGGAGACAGGGACAATCAGCCCCAGCATTTT.

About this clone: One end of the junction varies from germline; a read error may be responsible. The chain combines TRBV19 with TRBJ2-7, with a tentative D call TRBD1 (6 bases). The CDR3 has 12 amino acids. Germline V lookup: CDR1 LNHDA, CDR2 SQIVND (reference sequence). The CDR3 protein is CASSFLQGIKEF. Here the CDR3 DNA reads TGTGCCAGTAGTTTCTTACAGGGTATCAAAGAATTC.

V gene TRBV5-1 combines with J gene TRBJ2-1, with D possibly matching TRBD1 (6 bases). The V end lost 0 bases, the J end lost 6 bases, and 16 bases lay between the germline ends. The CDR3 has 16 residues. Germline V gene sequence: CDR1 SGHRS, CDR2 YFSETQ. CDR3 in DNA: TGCGCCAGCAGCTTGGGCCGGGACACCCGCCTCAATGAGCAGTTCTTC. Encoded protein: CASSLGRDTRLNEQFF.

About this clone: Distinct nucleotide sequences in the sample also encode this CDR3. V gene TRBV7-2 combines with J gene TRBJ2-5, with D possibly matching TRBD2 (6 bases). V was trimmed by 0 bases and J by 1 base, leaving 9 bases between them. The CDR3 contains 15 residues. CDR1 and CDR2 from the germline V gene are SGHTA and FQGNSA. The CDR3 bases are TGTGCCAGCAGCTTAGCGGGGGGACGCCAAGAGACCCAGTACTTC. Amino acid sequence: CASSLAGGRQETQYF.

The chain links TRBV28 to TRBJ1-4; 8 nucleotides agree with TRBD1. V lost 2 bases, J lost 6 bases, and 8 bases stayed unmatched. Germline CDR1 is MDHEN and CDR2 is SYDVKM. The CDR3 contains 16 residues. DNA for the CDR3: TGTGCCAGCAGTTTACCCACAGGGGGGACGGATGAAAAACTGTTTTTT. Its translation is CASSLPTGGTDEKLFF.

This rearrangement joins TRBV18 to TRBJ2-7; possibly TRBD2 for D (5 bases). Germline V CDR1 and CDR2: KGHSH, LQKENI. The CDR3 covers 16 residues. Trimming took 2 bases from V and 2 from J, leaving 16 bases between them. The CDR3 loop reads CASSPVGSGIPYEQYF. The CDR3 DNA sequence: TGTGCCAGCTCACCAGTGGGGTCGGGGATCCCCTACGAGCAGTACTTC.

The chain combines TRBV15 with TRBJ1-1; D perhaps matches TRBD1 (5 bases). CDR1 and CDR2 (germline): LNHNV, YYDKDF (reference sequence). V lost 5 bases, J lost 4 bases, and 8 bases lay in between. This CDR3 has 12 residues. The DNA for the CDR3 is TGTGCCACCAGCTGGGGGGGCACTGAAGCTTTCTTT. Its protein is CATSWGGTEAFF.

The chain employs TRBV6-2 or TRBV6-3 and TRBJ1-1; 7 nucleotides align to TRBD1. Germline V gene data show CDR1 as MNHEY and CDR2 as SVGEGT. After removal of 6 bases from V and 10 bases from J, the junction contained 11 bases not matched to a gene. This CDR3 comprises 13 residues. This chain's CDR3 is CASSSGQALRAFF. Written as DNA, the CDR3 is TGTGCCAGCAGCTCCGGACAGGCCTTGCGAGCTTTCTTT.

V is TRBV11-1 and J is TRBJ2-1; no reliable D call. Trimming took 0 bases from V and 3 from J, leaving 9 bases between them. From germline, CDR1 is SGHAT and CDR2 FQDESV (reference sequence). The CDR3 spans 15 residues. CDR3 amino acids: CASSLAPKSYNEQFF. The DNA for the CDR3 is TGTGCCAGCAGCTTAGCCCCAAAGAGCTACAATGAGCAGTTCTTC.

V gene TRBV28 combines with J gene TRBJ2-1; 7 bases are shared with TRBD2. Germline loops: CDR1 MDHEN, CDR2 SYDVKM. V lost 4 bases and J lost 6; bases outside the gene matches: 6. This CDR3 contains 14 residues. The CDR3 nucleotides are TGTGCCAGCAGTTCTAGCGGCGGGGCCAATGAGCAGTTCTTC. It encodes CASSSSGGANEQFF.